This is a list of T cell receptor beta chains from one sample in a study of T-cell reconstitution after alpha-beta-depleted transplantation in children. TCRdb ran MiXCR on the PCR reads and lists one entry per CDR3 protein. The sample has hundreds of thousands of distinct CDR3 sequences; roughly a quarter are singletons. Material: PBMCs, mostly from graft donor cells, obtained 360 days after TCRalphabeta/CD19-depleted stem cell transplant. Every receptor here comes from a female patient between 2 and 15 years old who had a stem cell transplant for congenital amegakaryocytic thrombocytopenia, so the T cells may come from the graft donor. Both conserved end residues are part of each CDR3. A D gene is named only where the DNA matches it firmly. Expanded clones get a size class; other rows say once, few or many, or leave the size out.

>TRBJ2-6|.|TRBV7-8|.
TGTGCCAGCCTCGGATCTGGGGCCAACGTCCTGACTTTC
CASLGSGANVLTF
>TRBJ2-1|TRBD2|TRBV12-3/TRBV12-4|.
TGTGCCAGCAGTGTTAGCGGGATCCCCGCTTCCTACAATGAGCAGTTCTTC
CASSVSGIPASYNEQFF
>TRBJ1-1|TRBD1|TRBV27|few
TGTGCCAGCAGTTCCGGACAGGGGGCGAGGAACACTGAAGCTTTCTTT
CASSSGQGARNTEAFF
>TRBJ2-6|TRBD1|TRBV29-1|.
TGCAGCGCCCTCGCCGGACAGGGGTTAGTGGGGGCCAACGTCCTGACTTTC
CSALAGQGLVGANVLTF
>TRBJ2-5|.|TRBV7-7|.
TGTGCCAGCAGCTTGAATCAGGGACTGGGTGAGACCCAGTACTTC
CASSLNQGLGETQYF
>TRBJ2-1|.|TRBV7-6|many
TGTGCCAGCAGCTTAGCGACCAGGGGTAATGAGCAGTTCTTC
CASSLATRGNEQFF
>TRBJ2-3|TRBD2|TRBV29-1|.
TGCAGCGTTGAAGATCGGGGAGGGGCGCCGGATACGCAGTATTTT
CSVEDRGGAPDTQYF
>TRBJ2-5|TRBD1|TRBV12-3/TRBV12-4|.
TGTGCCAGCAGGGGGGGACAGGCAGAGACCCAGTACTTC
CASRGGQAETQYF
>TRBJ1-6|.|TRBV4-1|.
TGCGCCAGCAGCCAAGAGGAGGGGACGGATTCACCCCTCCACTTT
CASSQEEGTDSPLHF
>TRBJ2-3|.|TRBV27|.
TGTGCCAGCAGTTTATTTGCGGCAGATACGCAGTATTTT
CASSLFAADTQYF
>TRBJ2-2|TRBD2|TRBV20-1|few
TGCAGTGCTCTCCAAGGGACTAGCGACGGGGAGCTGTTTTTT
CSALQGTSDGELFF
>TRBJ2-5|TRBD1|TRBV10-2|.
TGCGCCAGCAGTGATGAAGGGCAGGGGGCTTGGGAGACCCAGTACTTC
CASSDEGQGAWETQYF
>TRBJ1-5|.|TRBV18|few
TGTGCCAGCTCCCCGGGGGGGGATCAGCCCCAGCATTTT
CASSPGGDQPQHF
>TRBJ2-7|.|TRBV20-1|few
TGCAGTGCTCAGCGACAAGCCTCCTACGAGCAGTACTTC
CSAQRQASYEQYF
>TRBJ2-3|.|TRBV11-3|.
TGTGCCAGCAGCCGAGGTCAGGGACAAGTAGTCACAGATACGCAGTATTTT
CASSRGQGQVVTDTQYF
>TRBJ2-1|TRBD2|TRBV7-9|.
TGTGCCAGCAGCTTATCAGGCGGGAGGTCCTACAATGAGCAGTTCTTC
CASSLSGGRSYNEQFF
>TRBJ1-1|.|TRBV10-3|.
TGTGCCACTCTGGACAGTGGGACTGAAGCTTTCTTT
CATLDSGTEAFF
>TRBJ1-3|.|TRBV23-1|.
TGCGCCAGCAGTCATGGCGGGAAAGGAAACACCATATATTTT
CASSHGGKGNTIYF
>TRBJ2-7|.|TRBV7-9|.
TGTGCCAGCAGCTTAACCGGGATGCTGGCCTACGAGCAGTACTTC
CASSLTGMLAYEQYF
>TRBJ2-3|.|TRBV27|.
TGTGCCAGCCGAGAGGGAGGAGGAGATACGCAGTATTTT
CASREGGGDTQYF
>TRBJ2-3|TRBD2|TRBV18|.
TGTGCCAGCTCACTTTTTGGAGCGGGAGATCGGGATACGCAGTATTTT
CASSLFGAGDRDTQYF
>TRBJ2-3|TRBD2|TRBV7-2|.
TGTGCCAGCAGCCTGAGACTAGCGGGGAACACAGATACGCAGTATTTT
CASSLRLAGNTDTQYF
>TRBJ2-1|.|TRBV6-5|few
TGTGCCAGCAGTCGTGGGACGAATGAGCAGTTCTTC
CASSRGTNEQFF
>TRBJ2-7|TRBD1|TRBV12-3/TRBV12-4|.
TGTGCCAGCAGTGACCGACAGGGCCCCAACGAGCAGTACTTC
CASSDRQGPNEQYF
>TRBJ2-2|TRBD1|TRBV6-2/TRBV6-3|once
TGTGCCAGCATCGGGGGACAGGGGGCTTTGGGCACCGGGGAGCTGTTTTTT
CASIGGQGALGTGELFF
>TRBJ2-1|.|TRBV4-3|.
TGCGCCAGCAGCCAATGGGGGGATGAGCAGTTCTTC
CASSQWGDEQFF
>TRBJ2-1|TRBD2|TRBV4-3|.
TGCGCCAGCAGCCAAGATGACAGCGGGAGTATGTATGAGCAGTTCTTC
CASSQDDSGSMYEQFF
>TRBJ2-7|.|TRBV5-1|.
TGCGCCAGCAGCTTGGAACGGGTTGATCCCTACGAGCAGTACTTC
CASSLERVDPYEQYF
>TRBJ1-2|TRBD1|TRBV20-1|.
TGCAGTGCTCACCGGACAGGGAAGAAAGGCGGGTCTTATGGCTACACCTTC
CSAHRTGKKGGSYGYTF
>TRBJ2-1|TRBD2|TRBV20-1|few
TGCAGTGCTCCCGGGACTAGAGGGTCTGAGCAGTTCTTC
CSAPGTRGSEQFF
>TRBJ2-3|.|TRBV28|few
TGTGCCAGCCGGAACTTCTACACAGATACGCAGTATTTT
CASRNFYTDTQYF
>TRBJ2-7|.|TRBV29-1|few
TGCAGCGTTGTGGCCCAGCCTTACGAGCAGTACTTC
CSVVAQPYEQYF
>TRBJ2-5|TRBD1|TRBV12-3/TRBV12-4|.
TGTGCCAGCAGTTTAATGACAGGGGGCCAAGAGACCCAGTACTTC
CASSLMTGGQETQYF
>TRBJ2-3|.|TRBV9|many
TGTGCCAGCAGCCCTCGGACTGCCTATAGCACAGATACGCAGTATTTT
CASSPRTAYSTDTQYF
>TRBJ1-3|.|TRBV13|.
TGTGCCAGCAGCTTAATATGGACTGACACCATATATTTT
CASSLIWTDTIYF
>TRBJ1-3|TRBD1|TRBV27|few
TGTGCCAGCAGTCCCACAGGGACAGCCTCTGGAAACACCATATATTTT
CASSPTGTASGNTIYF
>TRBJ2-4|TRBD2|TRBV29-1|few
TGCAGCGTGCGACTAGCTCTCGGCAAAAACATTCAGTACTTC
CSVRLALGKNIQYF
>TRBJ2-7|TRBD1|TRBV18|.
TGTGCCAGCTCACCAGGGACAGGGGTGACCGAGCAGTACTTC
CASSPGTGVTEQYF
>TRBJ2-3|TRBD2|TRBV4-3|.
TGCGCCAGCAGCCAAAAGCTAGCGGGAGGGGTAGATACGCAGTATTTT
CASSQKLAGGVDTQYF
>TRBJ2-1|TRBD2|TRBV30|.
TGTGCCATGGATCCCAGGACTAGCGGGGCTTACAATGAGCAGTTCTTC
CAMDPRTSGAYNEQFF
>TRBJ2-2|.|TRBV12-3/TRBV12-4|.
TGTGCCAGCCGACCCAATGTAATGGGGGGCCTGATAGGCACCGGGGAGCTGTTTTTT
CASRPNVMGGLIGTGELFF
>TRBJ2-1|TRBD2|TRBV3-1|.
TGTGCCAGCAGCCAAGCGGGAGGGAACAATGAGCAGTTCTTC
CASSQAGGNNEQFF
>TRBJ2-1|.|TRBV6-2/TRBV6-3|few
TGTGCCAGCAGTTACCACCGAAGGGCGGGTACTTACAATGAGCAGTTCTTC
CASSYHRRAGTYNEQFF
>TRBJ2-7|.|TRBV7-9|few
TGTGCCAGCAGCCTTTCGGCAATTTGGGAGCAGTACTTC
CASSLSAIWEQYF
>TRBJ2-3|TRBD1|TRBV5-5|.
TGTGCCAGCAGCCAACAGGGGTACACAGATACGCAGTATTTT
CASSQQGYTDTQYF
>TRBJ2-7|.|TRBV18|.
TGTGCCAGCTCACCACGAGGGGACACCCGAGGCTACGAGCAGTACTTC
CASSPRGDTRGYEQYF